This T cell receptor beta chain was identified in a study of cytomegalovirus exposure and HLA in healthy donors. Donors had nominal health at sampling but likely had unrecorded immune exposures. This clone was counted a few times. Its target is unknown. This CDR3 spans 14 amino acids. The V gene lost 3 bases and the J gene lost 7 bases, with 10 bases spanning the gap. From germline, CDR1 is MNHNS and CDR2 SASEGT. Whole-study findings and limits: Prior analysis indicated that the majority of TCR beta V segments exhibited productivity approximately 87% or approximately 30% of the time.

In the PCR, 60 Vbeta and 13 Jbeta primers were used. The assay was immunoSEQ multiplex PCR, and TCRdb's table has in-frame clones only and misses some. In the table there are some 200,000 clones, 70% of which are singletons. Material for sequencing was PBMCs. The chain joins TRBV6-1 to TRBJ1-6; D might be TRBD1 (6 bases). The receptor was isolated from a man aged 35-49 years in good health and CMV-seropositive. The CDR3 reads CASSERDRNSPLHF. The CDR3 DNA is TGTGCCAGCAGTGAGAGAGACAGGAATTCACCCCTCCACTTT.